This T cell receptor (delta chain) was recovered during a study of gamma-delta chains in newborns, infants, children. The wider study: Microbial exposure reportedly drives polyclonal innate γδ T cell expansion after birth.

V shed 0 bases and J 2 bases; nucleotides not matched to a gene: 18. The V gene's germline CDR1 is TSWWSYY and CDR2 QGS. The CDR3 totals 23 residues. Points on this clone: Within the sample, other DNA sequences also encode this same CDR3.

TCRdb re-called the reads using CATT. The sample has several thousand delta-chain clones; about 36% are singletons. The TCR originated in a child who received the measles vaccine. V gene TRDV1 combines with J gene TRDJ2, with 13 bases lining up with TRDD3. Sequences were obtained from blood. The CDR3 protein is CALGELKRANWGIRGPLTAQLFF. The CDR3 DNA sequence: TGTGCTCTTGGGGAACTAAAGAGGGCAAACTGGGGGATACGCGGTCCATTGACAGCACAACTCTTCTTT.